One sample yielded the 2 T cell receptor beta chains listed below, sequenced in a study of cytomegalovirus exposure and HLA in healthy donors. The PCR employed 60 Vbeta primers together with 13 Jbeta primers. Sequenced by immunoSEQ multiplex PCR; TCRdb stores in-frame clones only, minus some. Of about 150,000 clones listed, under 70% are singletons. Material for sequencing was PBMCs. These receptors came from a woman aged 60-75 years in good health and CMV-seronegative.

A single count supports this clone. The CDR3 DNA reads TGTGCCAGCAGCGCGGGACGGACCATGAACACTGAAGCTTTCTTT. Translated, it gives CASSAGRTMNTEAFF. The V call is TRBV7-2, the J call TRBJ1-1, with D possibly being TRBD1 (5 bases). Trimming took 5 bases from V and 0 from J, leaving 13 bases between them. Per germline, CDR1 SGHTA and CDR2 FQGNSA. The CDR3 has 15 amino acids.

The CDR3 reads CASRAGQGYEQYF. The CDR3 DNA is TGTGCCAGCAGAGCGGGACAGGGGTACGAGCAGTACTTC. This chain uses TRBV7-2 with TRBJ2-7; 10 bases map to TRBD1. CDR3 size: 13 residues. Germline loops: CDR1 SGHTA, CDR2 FQGNSA. V gave up 6 bases and J gave up 4 bases; unmatched junction bases: 3.